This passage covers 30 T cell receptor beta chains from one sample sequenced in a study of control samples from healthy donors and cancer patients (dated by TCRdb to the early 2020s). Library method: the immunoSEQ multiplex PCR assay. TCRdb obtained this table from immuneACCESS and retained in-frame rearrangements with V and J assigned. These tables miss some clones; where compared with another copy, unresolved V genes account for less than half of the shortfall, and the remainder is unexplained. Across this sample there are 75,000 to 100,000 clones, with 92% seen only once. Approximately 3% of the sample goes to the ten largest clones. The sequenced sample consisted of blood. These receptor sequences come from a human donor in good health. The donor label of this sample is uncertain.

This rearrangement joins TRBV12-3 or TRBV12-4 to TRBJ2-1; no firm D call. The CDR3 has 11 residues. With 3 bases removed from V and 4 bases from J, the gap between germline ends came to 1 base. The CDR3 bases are TGTGCCAGCAGTTTGTACAATGAGCAGTTCTTC. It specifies CASSLYNEQFF.

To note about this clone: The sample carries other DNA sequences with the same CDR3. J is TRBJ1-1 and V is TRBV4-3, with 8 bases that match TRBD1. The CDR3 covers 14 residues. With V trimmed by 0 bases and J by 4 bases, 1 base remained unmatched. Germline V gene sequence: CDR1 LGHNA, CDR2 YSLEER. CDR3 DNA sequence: TGCGCCAGCAGCCAAGATACAGGGGGCACTGAAGCTTTCTTT. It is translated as CASSQDTGGTEAFF.

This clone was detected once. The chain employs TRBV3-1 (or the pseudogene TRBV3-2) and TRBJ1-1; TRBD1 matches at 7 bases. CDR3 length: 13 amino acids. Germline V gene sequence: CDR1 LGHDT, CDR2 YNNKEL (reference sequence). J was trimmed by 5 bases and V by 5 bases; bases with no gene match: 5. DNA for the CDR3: TGTGCCAGCAGCAAACAGGGGTTTACTGAAGCTTTCTTT. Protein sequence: CASSKQGFTEAFF.

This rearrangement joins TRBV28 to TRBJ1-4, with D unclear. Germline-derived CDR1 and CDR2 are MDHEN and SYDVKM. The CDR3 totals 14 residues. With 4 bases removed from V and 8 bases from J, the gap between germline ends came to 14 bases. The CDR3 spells CASSSPQAGEKLFF. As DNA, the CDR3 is TGTGCCAGCAGTTCGCCGCAGGCTGGGGAAAAACTGTTTTTT.

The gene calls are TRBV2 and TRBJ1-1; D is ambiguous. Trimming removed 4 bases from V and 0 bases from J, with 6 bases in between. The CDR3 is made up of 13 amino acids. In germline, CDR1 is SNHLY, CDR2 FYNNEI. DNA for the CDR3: TGTGCCAGCAGTGTTGCCCTGAACACTGAAGCTTTCTTT. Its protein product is CASSVALNTEAFF.

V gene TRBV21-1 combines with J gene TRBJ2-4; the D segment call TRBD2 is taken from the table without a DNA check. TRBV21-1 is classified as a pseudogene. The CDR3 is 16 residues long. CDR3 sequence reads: CASRIGGLSAKNIQYF. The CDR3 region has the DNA TGTGCCAGCAGAATTGGGGGACTCTCGGCCAAAAACATTCAGTACTTC.

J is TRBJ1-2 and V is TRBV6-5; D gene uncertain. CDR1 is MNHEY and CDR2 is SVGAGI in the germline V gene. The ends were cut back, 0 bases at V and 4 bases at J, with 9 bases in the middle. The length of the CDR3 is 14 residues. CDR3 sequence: CASSYSPEVYGYTF. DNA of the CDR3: TGTGCCAGCAGTTACTCGCCCGAGGTCTATGGCTACACCTTC.

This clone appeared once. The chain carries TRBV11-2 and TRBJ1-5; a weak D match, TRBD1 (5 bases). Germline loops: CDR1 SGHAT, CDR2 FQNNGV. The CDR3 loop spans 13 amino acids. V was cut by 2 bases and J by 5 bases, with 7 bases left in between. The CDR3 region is CASSLQGDQPQHF. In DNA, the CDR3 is TGTGCCAGCAGCTTACAGGGAGATCAGCCCCAGCATTTT.

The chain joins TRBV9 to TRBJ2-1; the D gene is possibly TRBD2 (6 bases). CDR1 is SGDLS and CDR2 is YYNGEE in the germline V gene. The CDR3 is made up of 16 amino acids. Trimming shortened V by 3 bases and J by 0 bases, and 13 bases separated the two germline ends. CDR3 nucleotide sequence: TGTGCCAGCAGCGGTCTAGCGATGAGCTCCTACAATGAGCAGTTCTTC. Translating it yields CASSGLAMSSYNEQFF. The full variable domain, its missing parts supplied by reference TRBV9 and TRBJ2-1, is DSGVTQTPKHLITATGQRVTLRCSPRSGDLSVYWYQQSLDQGLQFLIQYYNGEERAKGNILERFSAQQFPDLHSELNLSSLELGDSALYFCASSGLAMSSYNEQFFGPGTRLTVL.

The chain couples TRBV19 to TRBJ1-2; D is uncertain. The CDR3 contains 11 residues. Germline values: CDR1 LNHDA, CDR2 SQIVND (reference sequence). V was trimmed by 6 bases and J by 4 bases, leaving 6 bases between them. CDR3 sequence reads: CASRVGYGYTF. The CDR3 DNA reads TGTGCCAGTAGGGTAGGCTATGGCTACACCTTC.

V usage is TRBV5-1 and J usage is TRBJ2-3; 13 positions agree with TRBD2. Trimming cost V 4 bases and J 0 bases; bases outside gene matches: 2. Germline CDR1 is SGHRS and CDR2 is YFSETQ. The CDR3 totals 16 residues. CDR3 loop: CASSQTSGGSTDTQYF. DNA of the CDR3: TGCGCCAGCAGCCAGACTAGCGGGGGGAGCACAGATACGCAGTATTTT.

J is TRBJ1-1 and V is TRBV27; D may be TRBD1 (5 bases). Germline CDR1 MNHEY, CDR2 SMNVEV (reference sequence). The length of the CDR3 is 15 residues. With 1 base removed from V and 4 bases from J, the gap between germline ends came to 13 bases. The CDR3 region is CASSLFLGATTEAFF. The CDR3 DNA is TGTGCCAGCAGTTTATTTTTAGGGGCGACCACTGAAGCTTTCTTT.

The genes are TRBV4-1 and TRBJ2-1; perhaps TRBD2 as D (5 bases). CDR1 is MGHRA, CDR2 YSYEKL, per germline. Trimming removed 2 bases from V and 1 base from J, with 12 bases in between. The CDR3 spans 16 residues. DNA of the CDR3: TGCGCCAGCAGCCAATCATCAGACTATTCCTACAATGAGCAGTTCTTC. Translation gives CASSQSSDYSYNEQFF.

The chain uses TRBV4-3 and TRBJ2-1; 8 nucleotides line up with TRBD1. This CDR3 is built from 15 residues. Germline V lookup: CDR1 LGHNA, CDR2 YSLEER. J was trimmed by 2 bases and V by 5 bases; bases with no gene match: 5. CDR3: CASSSRQGTYNEQFF. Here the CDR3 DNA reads TGCGCCAGCAGCTCACGACAGGGGACCTACAATGAGCAGTTCTTC.

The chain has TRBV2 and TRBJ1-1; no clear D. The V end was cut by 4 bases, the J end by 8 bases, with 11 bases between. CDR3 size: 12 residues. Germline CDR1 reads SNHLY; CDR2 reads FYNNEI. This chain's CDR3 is CASSGRPEEAFF. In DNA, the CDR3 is TGTGCCAGCAGTGGTAGGCCGGAAGAAGCTTTCTTT.

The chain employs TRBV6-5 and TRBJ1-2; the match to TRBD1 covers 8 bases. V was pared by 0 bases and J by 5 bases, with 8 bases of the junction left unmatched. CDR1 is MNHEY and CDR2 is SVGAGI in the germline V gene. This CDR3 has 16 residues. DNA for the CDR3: TGTGCCAGCAGTTACTCCGACGGGGACAGGCGTTATGGCTACACCTTC. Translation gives CASSYSDGDRRYGYTF.

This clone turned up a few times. The CDR3 DNA follows: TGTGCCAGCAGCACGACAGGGGGGTTGGGTGAAAAACTGTTTTTT. Protein product: CASSTTGGLGEKLFF. This sequence joins TRBV5-6 and TRBJ1-4, with 9 positions matching TRBD1. V trimming: 4 bases; J trimming: 7 bases; junction bases outside the gene matches: 8. The CDR3 contains 15 residues. The V gene's germline CDR1 is SGHDT and CDR2 YYEEEE.

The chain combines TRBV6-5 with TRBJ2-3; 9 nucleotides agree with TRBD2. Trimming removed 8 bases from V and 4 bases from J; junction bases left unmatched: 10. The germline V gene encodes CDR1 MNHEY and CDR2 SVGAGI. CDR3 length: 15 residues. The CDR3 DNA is TGTGCCAGCGGAACTTTAGCGGGGGTACCAGATACGCAGTATTTT. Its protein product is CASGTLAGVPDTQYF.

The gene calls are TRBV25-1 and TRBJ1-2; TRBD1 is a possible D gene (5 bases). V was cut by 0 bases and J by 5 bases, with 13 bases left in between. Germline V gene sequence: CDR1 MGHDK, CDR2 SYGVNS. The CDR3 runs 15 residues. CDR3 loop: CASSEYRGSSYGYTF. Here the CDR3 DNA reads TGTGCCAGCAGTGAATATCGGGGGAGCTCATATGGCTACACCTTC.

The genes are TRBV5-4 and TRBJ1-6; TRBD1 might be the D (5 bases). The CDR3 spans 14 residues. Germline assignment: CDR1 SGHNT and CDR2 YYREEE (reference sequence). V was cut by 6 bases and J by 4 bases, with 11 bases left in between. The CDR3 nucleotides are TGTGCCAGCAAGTGGGGACGGTATAATTCACCCCTCCACTTT. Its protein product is CASKWGRYNSPLHF.

This CDR3 reads CASSLRQGNEKLFF. The CDR3 nucleotides are TGTGCCAGCAGTCTACGACAGGGAAATGAAAAACTGTTTTTT. This rearrangement joins TRBV6-5 to TRBJ1-4, with 7 positions matching TRBD1. The CDR3 totals 14 residues. With 5 bases clipped from V and 5 bases from J, the junction kept 5 bases outside the gene matches. CDR1 is MNHEY, CDR2 SVGAGI, per germline.

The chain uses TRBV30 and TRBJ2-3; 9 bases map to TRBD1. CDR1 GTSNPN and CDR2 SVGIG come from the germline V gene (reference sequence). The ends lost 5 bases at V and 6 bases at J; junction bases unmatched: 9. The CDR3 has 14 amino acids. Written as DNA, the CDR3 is TGTGCCTGGGCACCGACAGGGGGTTTGGATACGCAGTATTTT. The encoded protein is CAWAPTGGLDTQYF.

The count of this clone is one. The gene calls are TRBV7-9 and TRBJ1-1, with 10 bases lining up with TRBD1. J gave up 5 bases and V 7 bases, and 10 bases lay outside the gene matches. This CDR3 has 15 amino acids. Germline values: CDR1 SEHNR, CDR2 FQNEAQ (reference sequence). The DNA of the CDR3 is TGTGCCAGCATTAAGACAGGGGGCGATACGACTGAAGCTTTCTTT. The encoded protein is CASIKTGGDTTEAFF.

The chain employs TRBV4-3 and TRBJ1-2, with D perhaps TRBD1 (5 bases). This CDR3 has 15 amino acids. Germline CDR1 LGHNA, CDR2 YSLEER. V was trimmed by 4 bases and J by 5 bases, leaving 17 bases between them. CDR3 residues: CASSPQRRTSYGYTF. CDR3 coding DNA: TGCGCCAGCAGCCCCCAGCGACGGACATCTTATGGCTACACCTTC.

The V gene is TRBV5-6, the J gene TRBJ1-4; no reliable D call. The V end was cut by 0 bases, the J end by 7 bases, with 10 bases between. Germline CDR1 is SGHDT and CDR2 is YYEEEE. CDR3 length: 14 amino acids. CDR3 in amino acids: CASSLGGAGEKLFF. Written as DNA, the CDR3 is TGTGCCAGCAGCTTGGGGGGTGCGGGTGAAAAACTGTTTTTT.

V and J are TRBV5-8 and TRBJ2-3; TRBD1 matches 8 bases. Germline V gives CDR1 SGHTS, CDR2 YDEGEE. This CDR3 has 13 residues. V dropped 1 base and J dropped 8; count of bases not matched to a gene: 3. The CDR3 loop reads CASSLSGQGTQYF. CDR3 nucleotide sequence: TGTGCCAGCAGCTTGTCCGGACAGGGTACGCAGTATTTT.

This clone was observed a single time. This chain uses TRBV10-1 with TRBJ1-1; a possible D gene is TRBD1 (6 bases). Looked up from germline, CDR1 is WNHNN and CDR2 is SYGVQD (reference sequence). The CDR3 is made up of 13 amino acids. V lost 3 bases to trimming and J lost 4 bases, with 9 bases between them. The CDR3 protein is CASSDSGATEAFF. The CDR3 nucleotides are TGCGCCAGCAGTGACTCAGGGGCCACTGAAGCTTTCTTT.

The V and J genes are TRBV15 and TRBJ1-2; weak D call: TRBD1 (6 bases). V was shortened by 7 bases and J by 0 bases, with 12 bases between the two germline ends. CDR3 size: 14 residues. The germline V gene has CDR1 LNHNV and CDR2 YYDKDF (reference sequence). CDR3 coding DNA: TGTGCCACCACCGGGACACTCACTAACTATGGCTACACCTTC. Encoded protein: CATTGTLTNYGYTF.

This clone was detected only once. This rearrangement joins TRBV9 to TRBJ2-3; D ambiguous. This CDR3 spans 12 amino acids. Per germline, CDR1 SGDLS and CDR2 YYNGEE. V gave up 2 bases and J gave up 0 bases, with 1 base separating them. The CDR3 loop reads CASSVSTDTQYF. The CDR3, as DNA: TGTGCCAGCAGCGTTAGCACAGATACGCAGTATTTT.

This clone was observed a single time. CDR3 sequence (DNA): TGTGCCAGCAGCTTATCCACAGCCAAGGGGCTAGATACGCAGTATTTT. Encoded protein: CASSLSTAKGLDTQYF. The chain joins TRBV7-2 to TRBJ2-3; D might be TRBD1 (5 bases). The germline CDR1 and CDR2 sequences are SGHTA and FQGNSA. Trimming took 2 bases from V and 5 from J, leaving 17 bases between them. The CDR3 is made up of 16 amino acids.